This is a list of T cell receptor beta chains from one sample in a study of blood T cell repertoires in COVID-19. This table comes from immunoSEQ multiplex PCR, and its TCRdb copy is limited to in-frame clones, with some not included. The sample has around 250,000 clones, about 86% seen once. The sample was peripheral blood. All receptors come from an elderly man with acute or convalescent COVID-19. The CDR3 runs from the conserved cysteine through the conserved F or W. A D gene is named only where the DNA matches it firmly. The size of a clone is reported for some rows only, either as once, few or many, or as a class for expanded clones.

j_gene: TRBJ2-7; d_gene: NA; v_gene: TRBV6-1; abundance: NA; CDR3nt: TGTGCCAGCAGTGAACCGGGACAATCCTACGAGCAGTACTTC; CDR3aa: CASSEPGQSYEQYF
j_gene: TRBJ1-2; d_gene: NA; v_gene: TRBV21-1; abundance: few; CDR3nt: TGTGCCAGCAGCAAAGTTAAGCCTTATGGCTACACCTTC; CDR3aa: CASSKVKPYGYTF
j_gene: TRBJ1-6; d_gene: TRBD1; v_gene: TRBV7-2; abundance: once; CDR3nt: TGTGCCAGCAGCTTTGGACAGGGGAGTTCACCCCTCCACTTT; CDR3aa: CASSFGQGSSPLHF
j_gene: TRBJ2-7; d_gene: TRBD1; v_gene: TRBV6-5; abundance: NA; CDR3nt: TGTGCCAGCAGCACCGGGACAGGGTTCTACGAGCAGTACTTC; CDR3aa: CASSTGTGFYEQYF
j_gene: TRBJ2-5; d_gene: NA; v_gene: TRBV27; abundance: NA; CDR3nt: TGTGCCAGCAGTGCTACTTTAGCGGCCCAAGAGACCCAGTACTTC; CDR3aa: CASSATLAAQETQYF
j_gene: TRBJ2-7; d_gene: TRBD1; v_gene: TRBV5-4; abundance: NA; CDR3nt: TGTGCCAGCAGCTTACGAAGGGGGCTAGACGAGCAGTACTTC; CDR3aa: CASSLRRGLDEQYF
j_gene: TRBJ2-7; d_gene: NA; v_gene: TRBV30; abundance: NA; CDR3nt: TGTGCCTGGAACCGGGACTTTTACGAGCAGTACTTC; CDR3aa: CAWNRDFYEQYF
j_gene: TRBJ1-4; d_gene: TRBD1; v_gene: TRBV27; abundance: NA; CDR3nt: TGTGCCAGCAGTCACAGACAGGGGGCGGGTGAAAAACTGTTTTTT; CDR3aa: CASSHRQGAGEKLFF
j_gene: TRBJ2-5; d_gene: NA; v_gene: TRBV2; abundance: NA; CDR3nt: TGTGCCAGCAAAGAAGAGCCCGGAGACCAAGAGACCCAGTACTTC; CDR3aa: CASKEEPGDQETQYF
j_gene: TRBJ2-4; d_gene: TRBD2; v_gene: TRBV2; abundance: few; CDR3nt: TGTGCCAGCAAGACCCTAGCGGGGGAGCTAGCCAAAAACATTCAGTACTTC; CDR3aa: CASKTLAGELAKNIQYF
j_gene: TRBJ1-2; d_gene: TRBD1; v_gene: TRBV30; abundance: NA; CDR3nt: TGTGCCTCCCAAGTAGGGACAGGGGATGGCTACACCTTC; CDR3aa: CASQVGTGDGYTF
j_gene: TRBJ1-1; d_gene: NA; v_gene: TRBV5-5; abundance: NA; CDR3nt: TGTGCCAGCAGCTCCCAGACAGTTAACACTGAAGCTTTCTTT; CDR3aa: CASSSQTVNTEAFF
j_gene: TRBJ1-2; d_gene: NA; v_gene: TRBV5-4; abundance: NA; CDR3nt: TGTGCCAGCAGCTTGGGACAGAGTGGTTCGGACTATGGCTACACCTTC; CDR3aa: CASSLGQSGSDYGYTF
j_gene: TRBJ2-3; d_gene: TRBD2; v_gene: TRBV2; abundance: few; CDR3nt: TGTGCCAGCAGTCGAAGGACTAGCGGGGCACCAGATACGCAGTATTTT; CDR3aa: CASSRRTSGAPDTQYF
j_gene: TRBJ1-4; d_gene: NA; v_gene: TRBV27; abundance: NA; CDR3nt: TGTGCCAGCAGTCCCCGGACATTAAGCTCTTATGAAAAACTGTTTTTT; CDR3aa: CASSPRTLSSYEKLFF
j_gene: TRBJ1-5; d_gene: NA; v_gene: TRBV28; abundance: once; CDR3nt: TGTGCCAGCAGCCCAGGTACCCCATCAATATATAGCAATCAGCCCCAGCATTTT; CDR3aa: CASSPGTPSIYSNQPQHF
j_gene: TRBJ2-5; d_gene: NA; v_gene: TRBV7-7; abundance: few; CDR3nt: TGTGCTAGCAGCTTTTGGGGGGAAGAGACCCAGTACTTC; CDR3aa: CASSFWGEETQYF
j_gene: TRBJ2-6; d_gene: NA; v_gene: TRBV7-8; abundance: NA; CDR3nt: TGTGCCAGCAGCTCCGAGGGCTTTTTTTCTGGGGCCAACGTCCTGACTTTC; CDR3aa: CASSSEGFFSGANVLTF
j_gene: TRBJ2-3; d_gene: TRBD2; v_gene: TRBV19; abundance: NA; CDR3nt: TGTGCCAGTAGTACCATCACTAGCGGCACTAGCACAGATACGCAGTATTTT; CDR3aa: CASSTITSGTSTDTQYF
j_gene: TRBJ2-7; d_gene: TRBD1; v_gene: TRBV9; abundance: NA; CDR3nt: TGTGCCAGCAGCGTAGCCGGGACAGGGGGCGAGCAGTACTTC; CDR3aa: CASSVAGTGGEQYF
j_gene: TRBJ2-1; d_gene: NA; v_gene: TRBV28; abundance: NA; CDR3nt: TGTGCCACCCAGGCCGGCGCGTGGTTCTTC; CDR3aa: CATQAGAWFF
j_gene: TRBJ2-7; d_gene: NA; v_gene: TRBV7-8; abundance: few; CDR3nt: TGTGCCAGCAGCGCTACTAGCTTCCCGAACCGGGAGCAGTACTTC; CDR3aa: CASSATSFPNREQYF
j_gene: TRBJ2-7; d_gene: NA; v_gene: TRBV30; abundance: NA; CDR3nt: TGTGCCTGGAGTTTGATAGGGGACGAGCAGTACTTC; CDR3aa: CAWSLIGDEQYF
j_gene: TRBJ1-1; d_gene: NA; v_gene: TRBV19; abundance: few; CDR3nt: TGTGCCAGTACCCCTTTCGAGGTTGTTACGGGGACTGAAGCTTTCTTT; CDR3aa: CASTPFEVVTGTEAFF
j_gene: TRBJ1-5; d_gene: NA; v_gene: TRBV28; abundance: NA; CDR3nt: TGTGCCAGCAGTTTATCAGGGGCGACAATAGCGCCCCAGCATTTT; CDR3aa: CASSLSGATIAPQHF
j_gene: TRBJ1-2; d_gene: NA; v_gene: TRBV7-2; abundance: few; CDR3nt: TGTGCCAGCAGCTTGGCAGCGTTGGACTATGGCTACACCTTC; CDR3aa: CASSLAALDYGYTF
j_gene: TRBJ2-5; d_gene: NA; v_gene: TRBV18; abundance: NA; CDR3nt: TGTGCCAGCTCACCCCTGGGGGCTGGGGAGACCCAGTACTTC; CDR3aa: CASSPLGAGETQYF
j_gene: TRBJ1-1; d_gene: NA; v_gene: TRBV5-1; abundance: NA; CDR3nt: TGCGCCAGCAGCGATTTGAGTGGACAGCTGAACACTGAAGCTTTCTTT; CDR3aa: CASSDLSGQLNTEAFF
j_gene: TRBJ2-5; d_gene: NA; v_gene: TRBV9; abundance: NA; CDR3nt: TGTGCCAGCAGCGTAGGTGACAGCCAAGAGACCCAGTACTTC; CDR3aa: CASSVGDSQETQYF
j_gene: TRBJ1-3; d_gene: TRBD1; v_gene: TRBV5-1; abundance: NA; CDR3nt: TGCGCCAGCAGCTCGGGACAGATCCCAGGAAACACCATATATTTT; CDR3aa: CASSSGQIPGNTIYF
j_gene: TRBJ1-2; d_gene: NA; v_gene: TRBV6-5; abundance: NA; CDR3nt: TGTGCCAGCAGCCCCCTGACCAGGGCTAGGGGCTACACCTTC; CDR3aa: CASSPLTRARGYTF
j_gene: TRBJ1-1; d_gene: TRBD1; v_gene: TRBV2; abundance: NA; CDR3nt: TGTGCCAGCACAGGGGGGACAGCTGATTTTGGTACTGAAGCTTTCTTT; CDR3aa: CASTGGTADFGTEAFF
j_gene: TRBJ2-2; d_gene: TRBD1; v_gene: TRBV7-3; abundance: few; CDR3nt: TGTGCCAGCAGCCAGACAGGGGTTGGAGTGGCCGGGGAGCTGTTTTTT; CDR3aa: CASSQTGVGVAGELFF
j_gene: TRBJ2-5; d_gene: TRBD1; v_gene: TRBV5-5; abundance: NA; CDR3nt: TGTGCCAGCAGCTCCCTGACAGGGGGCCTTGAAAGGACCCAGTACTTC; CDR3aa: CASSSLTGGLERTQYF
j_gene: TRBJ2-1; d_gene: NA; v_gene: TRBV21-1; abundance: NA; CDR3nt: TGTGCCAGCAGCAAATGGAGACCCATGGTTTCTTACAATGAGCAGTTCTTC; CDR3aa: CASSKWRPMVSYNEQFF
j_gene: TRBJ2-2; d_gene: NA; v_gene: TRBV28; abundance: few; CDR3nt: TGTGCCAGCAGTTTATGGATTTTAGGGGTTTCGAACACCGGGGAGCTGTTTTTT; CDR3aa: CASSLWILGVSNTGELFF
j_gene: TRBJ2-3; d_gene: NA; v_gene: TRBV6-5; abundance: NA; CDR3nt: TGTGCCAGCAGCCCCCAAGACTATATTGCAGATACGCAGTATTTT; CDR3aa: CASSPQDYIADTQYF
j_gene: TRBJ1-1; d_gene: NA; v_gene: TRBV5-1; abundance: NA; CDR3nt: TGCGCCAGCAGTCGAGTTGAGAACACTGAAGCTTTCTTT; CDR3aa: CASSRVENTEAFF